This TCR beta chain was recovered during a study of T cell responses to AZD1222 COVID-19 vaccine. General study findings and limits: Among the donors, most were white British and more were female, and clonal diversity was possibly underestimated. Seropositive status at baseline applied to only five to seven AZD1222 recipients. Samples come after the peak T cell response, not at day 14.

Data came from immunoSEQ multiplex PCR; TCRdb stores just in-frame clones and leaves some out. The sample carries some 97,000 clones, about 89% recorded once. In regard to this clone: Its antigen is as yet unknown.

V was pared by 7 bases and J by 0 bases, with 12 bases of the junction left unmatched. CDR1 and CDR2 (germline): SGDLS, YYNGEE. The CDR3 totals 16 residues. The source was peripheral blood, collected on day 0 of MenACWY control vaccination. This chain uses TRBV9 with TRBJ1-1; 7 nucleotides match TRBD1. The clonotype comes from an adult in good health. The CDR3 nucleotides are TGTGCCAGCGGGACAGTCGGGCCCCCCATGAACACTGAAGCTTTCTTT. This codes for CASGTVGPPMNTEAFF.